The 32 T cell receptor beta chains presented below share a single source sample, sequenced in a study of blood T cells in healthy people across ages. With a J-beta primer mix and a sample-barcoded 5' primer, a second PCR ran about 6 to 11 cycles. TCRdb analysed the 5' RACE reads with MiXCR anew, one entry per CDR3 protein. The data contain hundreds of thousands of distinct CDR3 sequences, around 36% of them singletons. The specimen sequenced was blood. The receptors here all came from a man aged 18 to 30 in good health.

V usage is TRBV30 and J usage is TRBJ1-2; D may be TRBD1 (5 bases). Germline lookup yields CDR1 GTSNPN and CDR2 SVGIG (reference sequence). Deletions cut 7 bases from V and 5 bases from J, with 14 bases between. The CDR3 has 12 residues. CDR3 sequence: CASNDRKYGYTF. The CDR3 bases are TGTGCCTCAAATGACAGAAAGTATGGCTACACCTTC.

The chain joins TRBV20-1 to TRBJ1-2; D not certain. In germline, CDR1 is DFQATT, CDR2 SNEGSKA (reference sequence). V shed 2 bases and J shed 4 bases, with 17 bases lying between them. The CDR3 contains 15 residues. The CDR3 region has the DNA TGCAGTGCTAGACCCCGAAAAGGGAGGTCCTATGGCTACACCTTC. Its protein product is CSARPRKGRSYGYTF.

This chain's CDR3 is CASSKQAETASVDEQFF. In nucleotides, the CDR3 is TGTGCCAGTAGTAAGCAGGCCGAAACGGCCTCGGTCGATGAGCAGTTCTTC. The chain employs TRBV19 and TRBJ2-1; D gene ambiguous. The CDR3 has 17 amino acids. Germline CDR1 reads LNHDA; CDR2 reads SQIVND (reference sequence). V shed 4 bases and J shed 8 bases, with 24 bases lying between them. Together with reference TRBV19 and TRBJ2-1, the CDR3 gives the full variable domain: DGGITQSPKYLFRKEGQNVTLSCEQNLNHDAMYWYRQDPGQGLRLIYYSQIVNDFQKGDIAEGYSVSREKKESFPLTVTSAQKNPTAFYLCASSKQAETASVDEQFFGPGTRLTVL.

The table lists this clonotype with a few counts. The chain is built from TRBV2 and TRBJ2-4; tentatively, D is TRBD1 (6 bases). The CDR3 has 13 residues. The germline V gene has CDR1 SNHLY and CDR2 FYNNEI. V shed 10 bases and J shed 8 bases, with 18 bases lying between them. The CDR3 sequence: CAIQPRGADIQYF. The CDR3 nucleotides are TGTGCCATACAGCCCAGGGGTGCTGACATTCAGTACTTC. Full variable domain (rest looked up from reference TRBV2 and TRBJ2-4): EPEVTQTPSHQVTQMGQEVILRCVPISNHLYFYWYRQILGQKVEFLVSFYNNEISEKSEIFDDQFSVERPDGSNFTLKIRSTKLEDSAMYFCAIQPRGADIQYFGAGTRLSVL.

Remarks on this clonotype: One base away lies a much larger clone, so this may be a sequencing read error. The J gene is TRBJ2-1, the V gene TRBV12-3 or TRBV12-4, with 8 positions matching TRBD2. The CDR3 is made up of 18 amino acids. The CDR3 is CVSSKVTLAGFAYNEQFF. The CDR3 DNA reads TGTGTCAGCAGTAAGGTGACCTTAGCGGGGTTTGCCTACAATGAGCAGTTCTTC.

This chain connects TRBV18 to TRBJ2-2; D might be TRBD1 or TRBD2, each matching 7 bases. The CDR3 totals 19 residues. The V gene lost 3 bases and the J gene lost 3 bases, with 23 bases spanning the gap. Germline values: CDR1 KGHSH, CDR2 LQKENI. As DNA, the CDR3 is TGTGCCAGCTCACCGTCCCGGGACAGAGAACGGGAGGACACCGGGGAGCTGTTTTTT. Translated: CASSPSRDREREDTGELFF.

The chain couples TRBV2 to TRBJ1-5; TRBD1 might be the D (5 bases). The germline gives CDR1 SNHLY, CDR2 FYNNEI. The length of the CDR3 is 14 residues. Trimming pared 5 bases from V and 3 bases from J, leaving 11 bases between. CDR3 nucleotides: TGTGCCAGCAGTTCCCAGGGCACCAATCAGCCCCAGCATTTT. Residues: CASSSQGTNQPQHF.

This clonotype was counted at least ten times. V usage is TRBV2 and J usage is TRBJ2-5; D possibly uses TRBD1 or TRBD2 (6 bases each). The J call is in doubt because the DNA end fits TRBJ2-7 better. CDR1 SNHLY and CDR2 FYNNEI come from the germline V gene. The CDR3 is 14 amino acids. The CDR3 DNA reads TGTGCCAGCAGTGATGGCAGGGGAGGTCTCGAGCAGTACTTC. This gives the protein CASSDGRGGLEQYF.

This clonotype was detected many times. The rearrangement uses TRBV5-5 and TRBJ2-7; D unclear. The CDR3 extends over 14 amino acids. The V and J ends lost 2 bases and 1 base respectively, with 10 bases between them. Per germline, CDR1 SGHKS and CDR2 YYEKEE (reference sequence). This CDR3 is CASSLRVGSYEQYF. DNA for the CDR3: TGTGCCAGCAGCTTAAGGGTAGGGTCCTACGAGCAGTACTTC.

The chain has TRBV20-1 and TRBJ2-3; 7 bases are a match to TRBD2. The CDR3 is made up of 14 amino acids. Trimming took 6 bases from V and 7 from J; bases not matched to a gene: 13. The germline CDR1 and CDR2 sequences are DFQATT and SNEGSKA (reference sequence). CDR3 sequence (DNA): TGCAGTGCCGGCCTAGCGGCCCCTACGAATACGCAGTATTTT. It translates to CSAGLAAPTNTQYF.

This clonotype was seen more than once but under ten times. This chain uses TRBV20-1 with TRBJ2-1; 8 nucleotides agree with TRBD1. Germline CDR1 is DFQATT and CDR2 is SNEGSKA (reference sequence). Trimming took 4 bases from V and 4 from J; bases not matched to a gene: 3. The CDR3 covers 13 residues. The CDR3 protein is CSAKTGGYNEQFF. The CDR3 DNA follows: TGCAGTGCTAAAACAGGGGGATACAATGAGCAGTTCTTC.

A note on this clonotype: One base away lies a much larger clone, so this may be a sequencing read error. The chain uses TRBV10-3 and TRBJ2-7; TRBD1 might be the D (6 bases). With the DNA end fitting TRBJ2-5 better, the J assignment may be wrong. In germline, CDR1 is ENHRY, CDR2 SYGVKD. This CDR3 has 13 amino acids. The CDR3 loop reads CAIIRTAQETQYF. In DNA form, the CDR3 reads TGTGCCATCATTCGGACAGCCCAAGAGACCCAGTACTTC.

CDR3 in amino acids: CASSSTGTTYNEQYF. CDR3 DNA sequence: TGTGCCAGCAGCTCAACCGGGACTACCTACAATGAGCAGTACTTC. This chain connects TRBV11-3 to TRBJ2-7; 7 positions agree with TRBD2. The CDR3 consists of 15 residues. The J segment lost 7 bases and the V segment lost 4 bases, leaving 13 bases of the junction unmatched. Germline lookup yields CDR1 SGHNT and CDR2 YENEEA.

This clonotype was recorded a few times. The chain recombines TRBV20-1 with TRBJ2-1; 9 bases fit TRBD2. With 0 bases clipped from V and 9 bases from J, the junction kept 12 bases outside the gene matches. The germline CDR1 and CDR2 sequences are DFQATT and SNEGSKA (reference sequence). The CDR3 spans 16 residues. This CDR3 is CSARDLQAGGLSEQFF. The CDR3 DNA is TGCAGTGCTAGAGATCTGCAAGCGGGGGGTTTATCTGAGCAGTTCTTC.

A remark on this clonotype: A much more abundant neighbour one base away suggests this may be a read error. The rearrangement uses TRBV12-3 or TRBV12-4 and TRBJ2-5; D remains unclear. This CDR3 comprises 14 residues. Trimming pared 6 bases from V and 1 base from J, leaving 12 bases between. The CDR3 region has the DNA TGTGCCAGCAGAAAAACAGACCTCCAAGAGACCCAGTACTTC. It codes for CASRKTDLQETQYF.

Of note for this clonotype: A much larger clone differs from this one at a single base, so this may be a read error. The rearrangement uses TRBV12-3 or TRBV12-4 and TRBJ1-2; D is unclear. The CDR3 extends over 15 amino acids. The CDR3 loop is CASSLTVLANCGYTF. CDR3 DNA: TGTGCCAGCAGCTTGACGGTTCTCGCTAACTGTGGCTACACCTTC.

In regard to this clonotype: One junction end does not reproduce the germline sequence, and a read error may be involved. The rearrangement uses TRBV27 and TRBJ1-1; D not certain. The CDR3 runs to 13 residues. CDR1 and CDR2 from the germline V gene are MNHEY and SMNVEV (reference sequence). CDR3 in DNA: TGTACCAGCAGCTTCCTTTGGTGGACTGAAGCTTTCTTT. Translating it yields CTSSFLWWTEAFF.

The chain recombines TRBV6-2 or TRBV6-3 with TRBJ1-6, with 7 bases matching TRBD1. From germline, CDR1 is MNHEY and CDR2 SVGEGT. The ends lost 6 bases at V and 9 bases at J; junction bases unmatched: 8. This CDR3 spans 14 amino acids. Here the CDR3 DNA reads TGTGCCAGCAGGCCGACAGGGAAAGGTTCACCCCTCCACTTT. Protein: CASRPTGKGSPLHF.

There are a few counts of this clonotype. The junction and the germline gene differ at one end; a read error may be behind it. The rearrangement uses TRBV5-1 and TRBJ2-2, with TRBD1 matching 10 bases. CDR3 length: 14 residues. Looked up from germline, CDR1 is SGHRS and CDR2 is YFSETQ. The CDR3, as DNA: TGTGCCAGCAGCGGGACAGGGGACACCGGGGAGCTGTTTTTT. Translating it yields CASSGTGDTGELFF.

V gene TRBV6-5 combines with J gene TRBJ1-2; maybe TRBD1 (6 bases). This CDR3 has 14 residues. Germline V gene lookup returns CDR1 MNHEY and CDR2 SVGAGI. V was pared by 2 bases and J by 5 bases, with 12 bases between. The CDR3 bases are TGTGCCAGCAGTTACGCAGGGGTTGGATATGGCTACACCTTC. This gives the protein CASSYAGVGYGYTF.

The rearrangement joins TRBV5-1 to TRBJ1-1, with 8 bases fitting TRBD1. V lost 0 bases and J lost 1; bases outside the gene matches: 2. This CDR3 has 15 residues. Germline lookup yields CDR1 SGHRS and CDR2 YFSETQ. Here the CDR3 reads CASSLDGTGNTEAFF. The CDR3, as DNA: TGCGCCAGCAGCTTGGATGGGACAGGGAACACTGAAGCTTTCTTT.

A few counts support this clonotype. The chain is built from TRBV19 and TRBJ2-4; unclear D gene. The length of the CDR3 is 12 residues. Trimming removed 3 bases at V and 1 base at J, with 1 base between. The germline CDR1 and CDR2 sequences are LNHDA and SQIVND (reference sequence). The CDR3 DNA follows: TGTGCCAGTAGTATGGCCAAAAACATTCAGTACTTC. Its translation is CASSMAKNIQYF.

This chain's CDR3 is CSARGRVVAFF. In DNA form, the CDR3 reads TGCAGTGCTAGAGGTAGAGTGGTGGCTTTCTTT. The chain uses TRBV20-1 and TRBJ1-1; D is unclear. The CDR3 contains 11 residues. The germline V and J ends were trimmed by 1 base and 11 bases, with 11 bases remaining between them. Looked up from germline, CDR1 is DFQATT and CDR2 is SNEGSKA (reference sequence).

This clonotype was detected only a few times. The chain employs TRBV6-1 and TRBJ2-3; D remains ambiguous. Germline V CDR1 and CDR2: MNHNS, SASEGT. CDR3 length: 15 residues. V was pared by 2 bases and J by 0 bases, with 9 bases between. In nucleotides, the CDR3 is TGTGCCAGCAGTGAAACCTTATCTAGCACAGATACGCAGTATTTT. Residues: CASSETLSSTDTQYF.

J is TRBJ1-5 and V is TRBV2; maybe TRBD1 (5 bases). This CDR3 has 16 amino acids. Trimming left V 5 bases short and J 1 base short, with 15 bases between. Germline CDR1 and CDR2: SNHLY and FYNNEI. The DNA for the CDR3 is TGTGCCAGCAGTTCCGATCGGGGGATCAGCAATCAGCCCCAGCATTTT. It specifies CASSSDRGISNQPQHF.

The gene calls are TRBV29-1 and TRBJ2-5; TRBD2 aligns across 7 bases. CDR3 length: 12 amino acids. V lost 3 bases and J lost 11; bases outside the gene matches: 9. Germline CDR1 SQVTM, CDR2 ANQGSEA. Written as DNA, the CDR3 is TGCAGCGTTGAGGGAGGGAGCAATGAGCAGTACTTC. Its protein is CSVEGGSNEQYF.

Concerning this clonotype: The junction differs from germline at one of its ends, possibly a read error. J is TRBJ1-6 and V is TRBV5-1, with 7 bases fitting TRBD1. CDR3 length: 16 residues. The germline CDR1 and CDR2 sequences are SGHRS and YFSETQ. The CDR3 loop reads CAIADDRATSNSPPHF. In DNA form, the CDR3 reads TGCGCCATCGCAGATGACAGGGCGACCTCAAATTCACCCCCCCACTTT. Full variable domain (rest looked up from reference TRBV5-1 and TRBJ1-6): KAGVTQTPRYLIKTRGQQVTLSCSPISGHRSVSWYQQTPGQGLQFLFEYFSETQRNKGNFPGRFSGRQFSNSRSEMNVSTLELGDSALYLCAIADDRATSNSPPHFGNGTRLTVT.

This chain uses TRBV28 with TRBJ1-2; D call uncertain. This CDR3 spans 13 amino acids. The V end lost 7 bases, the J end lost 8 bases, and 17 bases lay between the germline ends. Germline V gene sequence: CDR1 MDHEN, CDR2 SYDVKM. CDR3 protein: CASTRRVDNGYTF. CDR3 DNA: TGTGCCAGCACTAGGAGGGTGGATAACGGCTACACCTTC.

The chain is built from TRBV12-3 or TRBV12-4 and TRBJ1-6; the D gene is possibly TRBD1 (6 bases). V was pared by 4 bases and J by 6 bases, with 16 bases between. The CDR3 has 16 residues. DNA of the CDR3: TGTGCCAGCAGTTGGGCGTTCAGGGGTGCTAATTCACCCCTCCACTTT. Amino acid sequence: CASSWAFRGANSPLHF.

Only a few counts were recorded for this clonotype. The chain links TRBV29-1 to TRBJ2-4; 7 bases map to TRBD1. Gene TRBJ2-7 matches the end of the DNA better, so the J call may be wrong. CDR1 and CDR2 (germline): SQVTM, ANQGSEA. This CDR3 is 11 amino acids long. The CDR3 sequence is CSALTGAEQYF. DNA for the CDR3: TGCAGCGCCCTTACAGGGGCCGAGCAGTACTTC.

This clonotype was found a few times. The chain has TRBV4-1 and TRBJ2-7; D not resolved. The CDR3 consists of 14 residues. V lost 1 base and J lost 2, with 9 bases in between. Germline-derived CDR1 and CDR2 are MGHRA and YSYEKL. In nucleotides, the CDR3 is TGCGCCAGCAGCCAAGTGGGGTCAACCTACGAGCAGTACTTC. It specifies CASSQVGSTYEQYF.

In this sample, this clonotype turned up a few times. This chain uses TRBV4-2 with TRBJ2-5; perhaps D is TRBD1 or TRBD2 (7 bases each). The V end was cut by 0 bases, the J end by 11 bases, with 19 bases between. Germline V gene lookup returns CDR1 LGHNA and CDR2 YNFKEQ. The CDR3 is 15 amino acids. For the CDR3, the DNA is TGTGCCAGCAGCCAAGATTGGCAGGGGGGGAATGAGCAGTACTTC. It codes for CASSQDWQGGNEQYF.